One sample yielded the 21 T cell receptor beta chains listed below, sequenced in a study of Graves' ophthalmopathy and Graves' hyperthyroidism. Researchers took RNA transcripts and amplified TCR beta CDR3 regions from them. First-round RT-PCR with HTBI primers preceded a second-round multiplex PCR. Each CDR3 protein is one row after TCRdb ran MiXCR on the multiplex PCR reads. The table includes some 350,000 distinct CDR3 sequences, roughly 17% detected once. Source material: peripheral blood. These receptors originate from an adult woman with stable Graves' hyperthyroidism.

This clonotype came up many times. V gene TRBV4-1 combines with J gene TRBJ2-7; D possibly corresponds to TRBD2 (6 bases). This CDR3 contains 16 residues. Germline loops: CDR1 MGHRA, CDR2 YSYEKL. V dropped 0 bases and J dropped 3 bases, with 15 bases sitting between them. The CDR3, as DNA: TGCGCCAGCAGCCAAGATCGGCGGGACGTTCGCTACGAGCAGTACTTC. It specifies CASSQDRRDVRYEQYF.

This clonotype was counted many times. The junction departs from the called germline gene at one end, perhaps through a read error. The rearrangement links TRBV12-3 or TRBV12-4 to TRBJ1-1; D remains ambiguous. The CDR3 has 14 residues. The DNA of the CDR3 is TGTGCCAGCAGTCATCCCGCGGCGAACACTGGAGCTTTCTTT. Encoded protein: CASSHPAANTGAFF.

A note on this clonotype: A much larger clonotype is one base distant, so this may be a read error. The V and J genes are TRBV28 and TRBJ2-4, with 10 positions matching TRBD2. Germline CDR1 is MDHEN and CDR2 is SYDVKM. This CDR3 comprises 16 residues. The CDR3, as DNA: TGTGCCAGCAGTCCAAGACTAGCGGGCGTTAAAAACATTAAGTACTTC. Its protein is CASSPRLAGVKNIKYF.

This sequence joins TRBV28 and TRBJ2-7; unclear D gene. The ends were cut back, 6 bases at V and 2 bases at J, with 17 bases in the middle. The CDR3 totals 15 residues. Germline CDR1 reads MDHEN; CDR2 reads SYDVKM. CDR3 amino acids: CASSLGGSRTYEQYF. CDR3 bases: TGTGCCAGCAGCCTAGGTGGCTCCCGTACCTACGAGCAGTACTTC.

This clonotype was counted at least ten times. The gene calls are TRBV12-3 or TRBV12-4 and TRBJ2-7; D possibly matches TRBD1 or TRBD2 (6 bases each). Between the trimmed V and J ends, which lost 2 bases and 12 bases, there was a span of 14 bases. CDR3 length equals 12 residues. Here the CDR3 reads CASSLSRGGLYF. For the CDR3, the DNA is TGTGCCAGCAGTTTAAGTAGAGGGGGGCTGTACTTC.

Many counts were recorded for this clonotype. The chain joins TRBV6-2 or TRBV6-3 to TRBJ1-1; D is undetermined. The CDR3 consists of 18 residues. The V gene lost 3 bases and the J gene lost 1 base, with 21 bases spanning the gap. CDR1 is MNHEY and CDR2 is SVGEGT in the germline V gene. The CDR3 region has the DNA TGTGCCAGCAGTTATGGTAGTCTATCTAGTCAGAAGAACACTGAAGCTTTCTTT. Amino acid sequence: CASSYGSLSSQKNTEAFF.

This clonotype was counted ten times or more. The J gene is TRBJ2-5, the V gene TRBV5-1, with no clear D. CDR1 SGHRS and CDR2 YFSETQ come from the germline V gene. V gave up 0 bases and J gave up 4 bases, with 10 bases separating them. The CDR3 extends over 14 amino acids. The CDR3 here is CASSLAVGTETQYF. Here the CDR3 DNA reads TGCGCCAGCAGCTTGGCCGTCGGAACAGAGACCCAGTACTTC.

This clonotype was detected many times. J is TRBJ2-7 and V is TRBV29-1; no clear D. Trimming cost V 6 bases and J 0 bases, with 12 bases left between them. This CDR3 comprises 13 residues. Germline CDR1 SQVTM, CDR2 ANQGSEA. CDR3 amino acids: CSVKTLDSYEQYF. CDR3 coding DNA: TGCAGCGTCAAGACTCTCGACTCCTACGAGCAGTACTTC.

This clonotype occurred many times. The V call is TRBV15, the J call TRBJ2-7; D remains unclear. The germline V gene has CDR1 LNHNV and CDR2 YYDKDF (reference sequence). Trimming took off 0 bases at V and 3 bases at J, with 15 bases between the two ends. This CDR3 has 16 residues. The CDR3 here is CATSRENPVPGYEQYF. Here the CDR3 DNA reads TGTGCCACCAGCAGAGAGAACCCAGTCCCCGGCTACGAGCAGTACTTC.

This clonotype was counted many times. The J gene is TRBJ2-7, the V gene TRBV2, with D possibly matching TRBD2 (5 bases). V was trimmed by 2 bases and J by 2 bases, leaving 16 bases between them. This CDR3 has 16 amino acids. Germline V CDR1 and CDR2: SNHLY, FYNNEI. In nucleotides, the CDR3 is TGTGCCAGCAGTGAACACTCGCTCGGCGGGCCCTACGAGCAGTACTTC. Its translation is CASSEHSLGGPYEQYF. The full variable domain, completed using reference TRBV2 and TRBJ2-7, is EPEVTQTPSHQVTQMGQEVILRCVPISNHLYFYWYRQILGQKVEFLVSFYNNEISEKSEIFDDQFSVERPDGSNFTLKIRSTKLEDSAMYFCASSEHSLGGPYEQYFGPGTRLTVT.

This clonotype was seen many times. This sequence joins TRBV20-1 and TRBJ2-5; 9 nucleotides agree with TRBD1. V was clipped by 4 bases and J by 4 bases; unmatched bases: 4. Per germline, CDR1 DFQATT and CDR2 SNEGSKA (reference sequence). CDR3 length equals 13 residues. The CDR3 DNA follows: TGCAGTGCTACAACAGGGGGCGCAGAGACCCAGTACTTC. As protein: CSATTGGAETQYF.

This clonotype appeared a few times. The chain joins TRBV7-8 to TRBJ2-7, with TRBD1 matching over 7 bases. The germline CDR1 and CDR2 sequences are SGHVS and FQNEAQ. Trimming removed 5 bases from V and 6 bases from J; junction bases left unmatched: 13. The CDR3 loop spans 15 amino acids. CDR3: CASSQMTGTLFEQYF. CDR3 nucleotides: TGTGCCAGCAGCCAAATGACAGGGACCTTGTTCGAGCAGTACTTC.

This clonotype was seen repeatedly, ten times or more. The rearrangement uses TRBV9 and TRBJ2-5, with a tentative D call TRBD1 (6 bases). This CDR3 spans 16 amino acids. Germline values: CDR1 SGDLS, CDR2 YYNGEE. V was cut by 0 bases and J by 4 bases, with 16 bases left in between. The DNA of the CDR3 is TGTGCCAGCAGCGTAGGGACAGACTTTGGGGGAGAGACCCAGTACTTC. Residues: CASSVGTDFGGETQYF. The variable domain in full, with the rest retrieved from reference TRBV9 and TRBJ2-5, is DSGVTQTPKHLITATGQRVTLRCSPRSGDLSVYWYQQSLDQGLQFLIQYYNGEERAKGNILERFSAQQFPDLHSELNLSSLELGDSALYFCASSVGTDFGGETQYFGPGTRLLVL.

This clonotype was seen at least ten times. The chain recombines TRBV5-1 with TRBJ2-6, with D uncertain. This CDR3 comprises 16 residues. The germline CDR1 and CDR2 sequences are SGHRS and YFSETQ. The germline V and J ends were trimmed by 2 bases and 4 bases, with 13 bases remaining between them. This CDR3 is CASSFEGISGANVLTF. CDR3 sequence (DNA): TGCGCCAGCAGCTTCGAAGGGATCTCGGGGGCCAACGTCCTGACTTTC.

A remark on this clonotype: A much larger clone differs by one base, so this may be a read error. CDR3 bases: TGTGCCAGCAGCGTGGCGTCAGTGAACACTGAAGCTTGCTTT. Protein sequence: CASSVASVNTEACF. The rearrangement joins TRBV7-9 to TRBJ1-1; D uncertain. CDR1 SEHNR and CDR2 FQNEAQ come from the germline V gene (reference sequence). The CDR3 is made up of 14 amino acids.

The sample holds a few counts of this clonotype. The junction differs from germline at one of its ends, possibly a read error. The CDR3 sequence: CASSLGLAGVINTGEPFF. CDR3 sequence (DNA): TGCGCCAGCAGCTTGGGGCTAGCGGGAGTCATTAACACCGGGGAGCCGTTTTTT. This chain uses TRBV5-1 with TRBJ2-2, with 10 bases aligning to TRBD2. From germline, CDR1 is SGHRS and CDR2 YFSETQ. The CDR3 is made up of 18 amino acids. The variable domain in full, with the rest retrieved from reference TRBV5-1 and TRBJ2-2, is KAGVTQTPRYLIKTRGQQVTLSCSPISGHRSVSWYQQTPGQGLQFLFEYFSETQRNKGNFPGRFSGRQFSNSRSEMNVSTLELGDSALYLCASSLGLAGVINTGEPFFGEGSRLTVL.

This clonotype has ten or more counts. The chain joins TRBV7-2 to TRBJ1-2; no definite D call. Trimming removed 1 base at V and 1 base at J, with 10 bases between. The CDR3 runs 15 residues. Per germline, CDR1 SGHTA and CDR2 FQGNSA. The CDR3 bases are TGTGCCAGCAGCTTAGAATACAGAAGTAACTATGGCTACACCTTC. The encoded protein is CASSLEYRSNYGYTF.

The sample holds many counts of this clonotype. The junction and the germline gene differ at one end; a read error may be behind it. CDR3 loop: CASSPTGIREWAKNIKYF. The CDR3 coding sequence is TGTGCCAGCAGTCCGACAGGGATACGGGAGTGGGCCAAAAACATTAAGTACTTC. The chain employs TRBV12-3 or TRBV12-4 and TRBJ2-4, with D maybe TRBD1 (7 bases). The CDR3 loop spans 18 amino acids.

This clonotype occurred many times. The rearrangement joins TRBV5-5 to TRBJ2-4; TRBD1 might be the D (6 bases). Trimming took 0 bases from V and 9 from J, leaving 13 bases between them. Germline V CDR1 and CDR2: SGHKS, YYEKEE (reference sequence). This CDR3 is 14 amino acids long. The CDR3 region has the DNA TGTGCCAGCAGCTTGGGGCAGGGGATTACCATTCAGTACTTC. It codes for CASSLGQGITIQYF.

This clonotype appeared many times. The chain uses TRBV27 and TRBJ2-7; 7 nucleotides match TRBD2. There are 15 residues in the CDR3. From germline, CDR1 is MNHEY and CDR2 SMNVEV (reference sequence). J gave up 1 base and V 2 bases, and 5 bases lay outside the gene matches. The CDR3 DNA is TGTGCCAGCAGTTTAAAGTCGGGGGGATCCTACGAGCAGTACTTC. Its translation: CASSLKSGGSYEQYF.

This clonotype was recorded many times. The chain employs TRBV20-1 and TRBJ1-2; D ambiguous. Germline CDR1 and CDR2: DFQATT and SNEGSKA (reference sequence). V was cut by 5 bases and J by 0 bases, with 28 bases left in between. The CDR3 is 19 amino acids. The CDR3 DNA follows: TGCAGTGCTGGGCACCATCTCAGGCTCTTGTTTCAAACTAACTATGGCTACACCTTC. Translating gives CSAGHHLRLLFQTNYGYTF.